This T cell receptor (beta chain) originates from a study of early T cells in non-severe SARS-CoV-2 infection. Study in general: Bulk RNA isolated from unsorted whole blood underwent sequencing; chains were not paired.

Trimming took 2 bases from V and 5 from J; bases not matched to a gene: 6. The germline V gene encodes CDR1 DFQATT and CDR2 SNEGSKA (reference sequence). CDR3 length: 15 amino acids. cDNA molecules, individually, were tagged with unique molecular identifiers. TCRdb fed the 5' RACE reads into MiXCR, producing one record per CDR3 protein. The data show 53,000 or so distinct CDR3 sequences, with roughly 12% seen just once and just over 2.5% held by the top ten. This clonotype was picked up a small number of times. Its antigen remains unidentified. Study-level points and caveats: Database matching using VDJdb favored anti-spike CD8 responses, with private and CD4 specificities left missing.

The chain has TRBV20-1 and TRBJ2-1; TRBD2 matches at 10 bases. The origin of this receptor is an adult who was a healthcare worker with PCR-confirmed SARS-CoV-2 infection or an uninfected control (not recorded which). This sample comprised whole blood, obtained at baseline. The CDR3 region is CSARSGRGTDNEQFF. In DNA form, the CDR3 reads TGCAGTGCTAGAAGCGGGAGGGGGACCGACAATGAGCAGTTCTTC.